This T cell receptor beta chain was sequenced during a study of blood T cells in healthy people across ages. Study results and limitations: The recorded TCR beta diversity per million T cells decreased in a roughly linear manner with age. When set beside aged donors, long-lived donors presented more naive CD4+ cells and higher diversity.

The use of a sample-barcoded 5' primer and a J-beta primer mix characterized a second PCR of roughly 6 to 12 cycles. MiXCR was run by TCRdb on the 5' RACE reads, yielding one entry per CDR3 protein. Of roughly 720,000 distinct CDR3 sequences detected, about 53% appear once; the ten largest clones hold approximately 41%. A note on this clonotype: Its antigen is not known.

Trimming stripped 8 bases from V and 1 base from J, with 8 bases between. The CDR3 has 11 amino acids. Germline lookup yields CDR1 DFQATT and CDR2 SNEGSKA (reference sequence). The clonotype was recovered from a man older than 75 in good health. Sequences were obtained from blood. The chain combines TRBV20-1 with TRBJ1-1; no clear D gene. The CDR3 sequence: CSPTSNTEAFF. As DNA, the CDR3 is TGCAGTCCGACCTCGAACACTGAAGCTTTCTTT.